Below, 27 T cell receptor beta chains from the same sample are listed, as sequenced in a study of early T cells in non-severe SARS-CoV-2 infection. TCRdb fed the 5' RACE reads into MiXCR, producing one record per CDR3 protein. The table lists tens of thousands of distinct CDR3 sequences, around 4% of them singletons. The sample was whole blood. All receptors come from an adult who was a healthcare worker with PCR-confirmed SARS-CoV-2 infection or an uninfected control (not recorded which).

The chain links TRBV9 to TRBJ2-5; no clear D. CDR1 and CDR2 (germline): SGDLS, YYNGEE. Trimming removed 3 bases at V and 1 base at J, with 10 bases between. The CDR3 length is 14 residues. Here the CDR3 DNA reads TGTGCCAGCAGCGGTGGGCCACCCCAAGAGACCCAGTACTTC. It encodes CASSGGPPQETQYF. Full variable domain (rest looked up from reference TRBV9 and TRBJ2-5): DSGVTQTPKHLITATGQRVTLRCSPRSGDLSVYWYQQSLDQGLQFLIQYYNGEERAKGNILERFSAQQFPDLHSELNLSSLELGDSALYFCASSGGPPQETQYFGPGTRLLVL.

This clonotype was counted many times. V gene TRBV18 combines with J gene TRBJ2-7; D is unclear. Trimming stripped 0 bases from V and 6 bases from J, with 9 bases between. This CDR3 is built from 13 residues. Per the germline V gene, CDR1 is KGHSH and CDR2 is LQKENI. The chain's CDR3 is CASSPPVLAEQYF. CDR3 nucleotide sequence: TGTGCCAGCTCACCACCGGTCTTGGCCGAGCAGTACTTC.

This clonotype was observed many times. The rearrangement links TRBV10-3 to TRBJ2-3; D might be TRBD2 (6 bases). Germline V gene sequence: CDR1 ENHRY, CDR2 SYGVKD. V lost 6 bases, J lost 3 bases, and 7 bases lay in between. The CDR3 contains 12 residues. This chain's CDR3 is CAISRETDTQYF. The CDR3 nucleotides read TGTGCCATCAGCCGGGAGACAGATACGCAGTATTTT.

This clonotype was observed many times. V is TRBV4-1 and J is TRBJ2-7; D possibly corresponds to TRBD2 (7 bases). CDR3 length equals 17 residues. CDR1 is MGHRA, CDR2 YSYEKL, per germline. The V end lost 0 bases, the J end lost 1 base, and 16 bases lay between the germline ends. The CDR3 spells CASSQEKLRGASYEQYF. The CDR3 DNA reads as TGCGCCAGCAGCCAAGAAAAGTTACGGGGGGCGTCCTACGAGCAGTACTTC.

At least ten counts were recorded for this clonotype. This chain uses TRBV12-3 or TRBV12-4 with TRBJ2-3; D is unclear. CDR3 length: 14 residues. The V and J ends lost 1 base and 5 bases respectively, with 10 bases between them. The DNA of the CDR3 is TGTGCCAGCAGTTTAGACACCCCGGGAGATACGCAGTATTTT. Amino acids: CASSLDTPGDTQYF.

This clonotype showed up just a few times. The V call is TRBV20-1, the J call TRBJ2-3; D remains unclear. This CDR3 has 12 amino acids. Trimming stripped 4 bases from V and 2 bases from J, with 7 bases between. Germline V gene lookup returns CDR1 DFQATT and CDR2 SNEGSKA (reference sequence). Here the CDR3 DNA reads TGCAGTGCTATCCGGACCACAGATACGCAGTATTTT. Translated, it gives CSAIRTTDTQYF.

This clonotype was found a few times. The chain has TRBV12-3 or TRBV12-4 and TRBJ2-7, with D unresolved. The CDR3 has 14 residues. V was cut by 5 bases and J by 3 bases, with 14 bases left in between. The DNA for the CDR3 is TGTGCCAGCAGTGCTCCCCCTACAATCTACGAGCAGTACTTC. It encodes CASSAPPTIYEQYF.

The chain uses TRBV30 and TRBJ2-7, with D perhaps TRBD2 (5 bases). Germline V CDR1 and CDR2: GTSNPN, SVGIG (reference sequence). Trimming took off 1 base at V and 3 bases at J, with 10 bases between the two ends. The CDR3 has 13 residues. CDR3 amino acids: CAWSGEGSYEQYF. The CDR3 region has the DNA TGTGCCTGGAGTGGCGAAGGGAGCTACGAGCAGTACTTC. Filled out from reference TRBV30 and TRBJ2-7, the complete variable domain reads SQTIHQWPATLVQPVGSPLSLECTVEGTSNPNLYWYRQAAGRGLQLLFYSVGIGQISSEVPQNLSASRPQDRQFILSSKKLLLSDSGFYLCAWSGEGSYEQYFGPGTRLTVT.

In its sample, this clonotype ranks as medium-sized. V gene TRBV27 combines with J gene TRBJ1-2, with a possible D match to TRBD1 (5 bases). The CDR3 has 14 amino acids. V lost 8 bases and J 8 bases, leaving 21 bases between the germline ends. From germline, CDR1 is MNHEY and CDR2 SMNVEV (reference sequence). The CDR3 region is CASGESGFFYGYTF. CDR3 nucleotide sequence: TGTGCCAGCGGGGAATCAGGGTTCTTTTACGGCTACACCTTC.

This clonotype showed up many times. The rearrangement uses TRBV12-3 or TRBV12-4 and TRBJ2-1, with 9 bases lining up with TRBD2. V was clipped by 8 bases and J by 8 bases; unmatched bases: 16. The CDR3 covers 16 residues. The CDR3 DNA reads as TGTGCCAGCGGCTTGACTTCGGGACTAGCTCCCTATGAGCAGTTCTTC. Its translation: CASGLTSGLAPYEQFF.

This clonotype occurred many times. The chain carries TRBV27 and TRBJ1-5; D is uncertain. Trimming left V 2 bases short and J 9 bases short, with 8 bases between. In germline, CDR1 is MNHEY, CDR2 SMNVEV (reference sequence). CDR3 size: 12 residues. Here the CDR3 reads CASSLQSRPQHF. The DNA of the CDR3 is TGTGCCAGCAGTTTACAGTCCAGGCCCCAGCATTTT.

This clonotype was picked up many times. The CDR3 sequence is CSASSDGIASRSYNEQFF. The CDR3 DNA is TGCAGTGCTAGTTCAGACGGGATCGCTAGCCGCTCCTACAATGAGCAGTTCTTC. V and J are TRBV20-1 and TRBJ2-1, with D possibly TRBD2 on 5 matching bases. CDR1 and CDR2 from the germline V gene are DFQATT and SNEGSKA (reference sequence). Trimming removed 3 bases at V and 0 bases at J, with 21 bases between. The CDR3 consists of 18 residues.

This clonotype was found a few times. This rearrangement joins TRBV7-2 to TRBJ2-7; 9 nucleotides agree with TRBD2. The CDR3 contains 17 residues. Germline CDR1 is SGHTA and CDR2 is FQGNSA. The ends lost 5 bases at V and 2 bases at J; junction bases unmatched: 13. The CDR3 DNA reads TGTGCCAGCAGCCCAACCGAGGGACTAGCTTCTCCCTACGAGCAGTACTTC. This encodes CASSPTEGLASPYEQYF.

In its sample, this clonotype was seen many times. V and J are TRBV28 and TRBJ2-3, with TRBD1 as a possible D gene (6 bases). The V end was cut by 2 bases, the J end by 9 bases, with 21 bases between. The CDR3 spans 16 residues. Looked up from germline, CDR1 is MDHEN and CDR2 is SYDVKM. The CDR3 nucleotides read TGTGCCAGCAGTTTAGAAACCACAGGGCCCGCTTACACGCAGTATTTT. It is translated as CASSLETTGPAYTQYF.

The rearrangement uses TRBV24-1 and TRBJ2-1, with TRBD2 identical over 8 bases. Germline values: CDR1 KGHDR, CDR2 SFDVKD. The trim removed 6 bases at V and 0 bases at J, leaving 6 bases unmatched. The CDR3 length is 16 residues. CDR3 residues: CATSPKSGSSYNEQFF. The CDR3 DNA reads TGTGCCACCAGTCCAAAGAGCGGGAGCTCCTACAATGAGCAGTTCTTC.

This clonotype was seen ten or more times. This chain connects TRBV9 to TRBJ2-7; 12 nucleotides line up with TRBD2. The CDR3 consists of 16 residues. Germline V gives CDR1 SGDLS, CDR2 YYNGEE. V dropped 3 bases and J dropped 2; count of bases not matched to a gene: 6. In nucleotides, the CDR3 is TGTGCCAGCAGCGCAGGGACTAGCGGGCCCACCTACGAGCAGTACTTC. This codes for CASSAGTSGPTYEQYF. Variable domain in full (rest from reference TRBV9 and TRBJ2-7): DSGVTQTPKHLITATGQRVTLRCSPRSGDLSVYWYQQSLDQGLQFLIQYYNGEERAKGNILERFSAQQFPDLHSELNLSSLELGDSALYFCASSAGTSGPTYEQYFGPGTRLTVT.

This clonotype was seen many times. The chain couples TRBV11-2 to TRBJ2-7; no clear D gene. Germline CDR1 and CDR2: SGHAT and FQNNGV. The CDR3 sequence is 13 residues long. The V and J ends lost 5 bases and 2 bases respectively, with 10 bases between them. The DNA for the CDR3 is TGTGCCAGCAGCCCGCTATCCCCCTACGAGCAGTACTTC. It encodes CASSPLSPYEQYF.

This clonotype occurred many times. V usage is TRBV29-1 and J usage is TRBJ2-7; 7 bases match TRBD1. V shed 5 bases and J 7 bases; nucleotides not matched to a gene: 17. The germline gives CDR1 SQVTM, CDR2 ANQGSEA. The CDR3 is 15 amino acids. Here the CDR3 DNA reads TGCAGCGTTCTTTTAGGGGACAGCCCCGGAGAAGAGCAGTACTTC. It codes for CSVLLGDSPGEEQYF.

This clonotype was seen many times. The rearrangement joins TRBV5-4 to TRBJ2-3; 11 positions match TRBD2. The germline CDR1 and CDR2 sequences are SGHNT and YYREEE (reference sequence). Trimming at V came to 4 bases and at J to 2 bases, leaving 6 bases not matched to a gene. The CDR3 is made up of 16 amino acids. CDR3 in DNA: TGTGCCAGCAGCGACGGGACTAGCGGCCCCACAGATACGCAGTATTTT. This codes for CASSDGTSGPTDTQYF.

The table lists this clonotype with a few counts. The gene calls are TRBV7-3 and TRBJ2-3; D is possibly TRBD2 (6 bases). The CDR3 contains 15 residues. Germline-derived CDR1 and CDR2 are SGHTA and FQGTGA. The V end lost 5 bases, the J end lost 2 bases, and 14 bases lay between the germline ends. The CDR3 nucleotides are TGTGCCAGCAGCCATACGGGGGAGTCCACAGATACGCAGTATTTT. Protein: CASSHTGESTDTQYF.

This clonotype was detected ten times or more. The V call is TRBV15, the J call TRBJ2-1, with 7 bases lining up with TRBD2. Germline V lookup: CDR1 LNHNV, CDR2 YYDKDF (reference sequence). Germline trimming cut 5 bases from V and 4 bases from J; bases unmatched to any gene: 11. The CDR3 length is 16 residues. CDR3 bases: TGTGCCACCAGCCCTTCGGGGCGGGAGTTATACAATGAGCAGTTCTTC. Its translation is CATSPSGRELYNEQFF.

This clonotype has more than one count but fewer than ten. The chain carries TRBV29-1 and TRBJ1-2; 12 nucleotides line up with TRBD1. The J segment lost 8 bases and the V segment lost 8 bases, leaving 12 bases of the junction unmatched. From germline, CDR1 is SQVTM and CDR2 ANQGSEA. The CDR3 runs 14 residues. CDR3 amino acids: CSHALGTGGEGYTF. Here the CDR3 DNA reads TGCAGCCATGCCCTTGGGACAGGGGGCGAGGGCTACACCTTC.

The chain joins TRBV9 to TRBJ2-7; a possible D gene is TRBD2 (5 bases). CDR1 and CDR2 (germline): SGDLS, YYNGEE. This CDR3 is 14 amino acids long. The V end lost 0 bases, the J end lost 4 bases, and 11 bases lay between the germline ends. The CDR3 is CASSVADGGYEQYF. Here the CDR3 DNA reads TGTGCCAGCAGCGTAGCGGACGGAGGATACGAGCAGTACTTC.

This clonotype was counted ten times or more. The chain combines TRBV4-2 with TRBJ2-2, with D perhaps matching TRBD1 (6 bases). The CDR3 is 16 residues long. Germline loops: CDR1 LGHNA, CDR2 YNFKEQ. V gave up 4 bases and J gave up 0 bases, with 12 bases separating them. The CDR3 loop reads CASSPRDTPNTGELFF. The CDR3 DNA reads TGTGCCAGCAGCCCTAGGGACACCCCGAACACCGGGGAGCTGTTTTTT.

This clonotype was observed many times. Here the CDR3 DNA reads TGTGCCAGCAGCCTTACCACCAAGCGAAGGGACGAGCAGTACTTC. As protein: CASSLTTKRRDEQYF. The chain recombines TRBV25-1 with TRBJ2-7; D remains unclear. This CDR3 region has 15 residues. Germline CDR1 MGHDK, CDR2 SYGVNS. Trimming cost V 6 bases and J 5 bases, with 20 bases left between them.

This clonotype was seen at least ten times. The rearrangement links TRBV9 to TRBJ2-2; the D is unclear. CDR1 and CDR2 from the germline V gene are SGDLS and YYNGEE. V lost 5 bases, J lost 5 bases, and 7 bases lay in between. The CDR3 runs 12 residues. The CDR3 here is CASSRATGELFF. CDR3 coding DNA: TGTGCCAGCAGTCGAGCTACCGGGGAGCTGTTTTTT.

This clonotype came up many times. The V gene is TRBV7-2, the J gene TRBJ2-3; D is possibly TRBD2 (6 bases). CDR1 SGHTA and CDR2 FQGNSA come from the germline V gene. This CDR3 comprises 16 residues. V lost 6 bases and J lost 0, with 16 bases in between. The CDR3 region is CASSRDLAASTDTQYF. The CDR3 DNA follows: TGTGCCAGCAGTCGCGATTTAGCGGCTAGCACAGATACGCAGTATTTT.